One sample yielded the 6 T cell receptor beta chains listed below, sequenced in a study of beta chain features in type 1 diabetes (dated by TCRdb to between 2017 and 2018). Receptor libraries were prepared by the immunoSEQ multiplex PCR assay. The entire amount of isolated RNA was reverse transcribed using the High Capacity cDNA Reverse Transcription Kit, so the sequenced TCRB transcripts were expressed ones. TCRdb retrieved this table from immuneACCESS and kept in-frame rearrangements only. Not all clones are present; in checked studies, unresolved V genes account for under half, and no reason is known for the remainder. Within this sample are some 270,000 clones, with roughly an eighth of them counted one time only. The ten most abundant clones make up about 0.024% of the sample. The sequencing sample was made of naive CD4+ T cells from blood. What the cell subset or site label conveys for this sample: true naive CD4+ T cells. Receptors were obtained from a middle-aged woman in good health.

The V call is TRBV6-6, the J call TRBJ1-1; D remains unclear. Germline CDR1 and CDR2: MNHNY and SVGAGI (reference sequence). This CDR3 is 12 amino acids long. Trimming took 6 bases from V and 8 from J, leaving 13 bases between them. The CDR3 is CASSTPLGEAFF. CDR3 nucleotide sequence: TGTGCCAGCAGCACCCCTCTTGGCGAAGCTTTCTTT.

Only a few counts were recorded for this clone. V and J are TRBV29-1 and TRBJ1-1, with D possibly TRBD1 on 5 matching bases. The germline V gene has CDR1 SQVTM and CDR2 ANQGSEA. This CDR3 is 14 amino acids long. The V end was cut by 6 bases, the J end by 3 bases, with 17 bases between. CDR3 nucleotides: TGCAGCGTAAGGGGCAGACTTCGGGACACTGAAGCTTTCTTT. Residues: CSVRGRLRDTEAFF.

This sequence joins TRBV7-2 and TRBJ1-4; D not resolved. The V and J ends lost 9 bases and 0 bases respectively, with 8 bases between them. The CDR3 extends over 13 amino acids. The germline gives CDR1 SGHTA, CDR2 FQGNSA. The CDR3 DNA is TGTGCCAGTACACAGCCAACTAATGAAAAACTGTTTTTT. It specifies CASTQPTNEKLFF.

This chain connects TRBV6-5 to TRBJ1-1; D unresolved. The CDR3 covers 14 residues. V shed 2 bases and J shed 1 base, with 8 bases lying between them. Germline CDR1 reads MNHEY; CDR2 reads SVGAGI. CDR3 residues: CASSYVGSNTEAFF. In nucleotides, the CDR3 is TGTGCCAGCAGTTACGTGGGCTCGAACACTGAAGCTTTCTTT.

J is TRBJ1-5 and V is TRBV4-1, with unresolved D. The CDR3 length is 16 residues. The ends were cut back, 0 bases at V and 0 bases at J, with 9 bases in the middle. CDR1 is MGHRA and CDR2 is YSYEKL in the germline V gene. CDR3 protein: CASSQDRTVSNQPQHF. The CDR3, as DNA: TGCGCCAGCAGCCAAGATCGTACAGTTAGCAATCAGCCCCAGCATTTT.

This clone came up a few times. V is TRBV7-2 and J is TRBJ1-2; TRBD1 might be the D (6 bases). CDR1 and CDR2 (germline): SGHTA, FQGNSA. The CDR3 is made up of 13 amino acids. V was shortened by 6 bases and J by 4 bases, with 12 bases between the two germline ends. CDR3 residues: CASRPTGPYGYTF. In nucleotides, the CDR3 is TGTGCCAGCAGACCGACAGGACCCTATGGCTACACCTTC.